These T cell receptor beta chains were read from a single sample in a study of Ad26.COV2.S vaccination and SARS-CoV-2 variants. The assay was immunoSEQ multiplex PCR, and TCRdb's table has in-frame clones only and misses some. In the table there are some 7,000 clones, less than 90% of which are singletons. The specimen was peripheral blood, collected after recovery from COVID-19. The receptors shown here come from a human donor who had recovered from COVID-19. The CDR3 runs from the conserved cysteine through the conserved F or W. A D gene is named only where the DNA matches it firmly. Some rows have no size entry. The others give once, few or many, or a class for an expanded clone.

>NA|NA|TRBV7-2|TRBJ1-2
TGTGCCAGCAGCTTAGCCCTTGCCTATGGCTACACCTTC
CASSLALAYGYTF
>NA|NA|TRBV5-1|TRBJ2-7
TGCGCCAGCAAGATAGCGCCCTACTCCTACGAGCAGTACTTC
CASKIAPYSYEQYF
>once|TRBD1|TRBV20-1|TRBJ1-1
TGCAGTGCTAGTAAGGGACAGGGGGTGGCTGAAGCTTTCTTT
CSASKGQGVAEAFF
>few|TRBD1|TRBV18|TRBJ2-7
TGTGCCAGCTCACCCGGGACAGGCGAGTACGAGCAGTACTTC
CASSPGTGEYEQYF
>NA|NA|TRBV18|TRBJ2-1
TGTGCCAGCTCACCATTCGTGATAGCAGCTGAATCCTACAATGAGCAGTTCTTC
CASSPFVIAAESYNEQFF
>NA|NA|TRBV15|TRBJ1-5
TGTGCCACCAGGCCTCAGGGGAGCAATCAGCCCCAGCATTTT
CATRPQGSNQPQHF
>NA|NA|TRBV3-1/TRBV3-2|TRBJ2-1
TGTGCCAGCAGCCCTTCCCTTACCGTCGTTGAGCAGTTCTTC
CASSPSLTVVEQFF
>NA|TRBD2|TRBV20-1|TRBJ2-1
TGCAGTGCTAGTCGTAGCGGGAGTCTTAATGAGCAGTTCTTC
CSASRSGSLNEQFF
>NA|NA|TRBV18|TRBJ1-5
TGTGCCAGCTCACCACCGGGGGGCCGGGGCAATCAGCCCCAGCATTTT
CASSPPGGRGNQPQHF
>NA|NA|TRBV12-3/TRBV12-4|TRBJ1-2
TGTGCCAGCAGCTCTGACAGCGCATATGGCTACACCTTC
CASSSDSAYGYTF
>NA|NA|TRBV6-5|TRBJ1-6
TGTGCCAGCAGTTACGAAGGGACATTAAGGTCACCCCTCCACTTT
CASSYEGTLRSPLHF
>NA|TRBD1|TRBV6-1|TRBJ2-1
TGTGCCAGCAGTGAACGCCCCAGGGGGCGCTTCAGGGATGAGCAGTTCTTC
CASSERPRGRFRDEQFF
>NA|NA|TRBV11-2|TRBJ2-7
TGTGCCAGCAGTTATCCTGGACAGTCTCTGTACGAGCAGTACTTC
CASSYPGQSLYEQYF
>NA|NA|TRBV7-9|TRBJ1-4
TGTGCCAGCACCACTAACACGGAAAAACTGTTTTTT
CASTTNTEKLFF
>NA|TRBD1|TRBV6-5|TRBJ2-7
TGTGCCAGCGGACAGGCTCCCTTCGGAGAGCAGTACTTC
CASGQAPFGEQYF
>NA|NA|TRBV3-1/TRBV3-2|TRBJ2-1
TGTGCCAGCAGCCAAGTCGCAGGGAAACATGAGCAGTTCTTC
CASSQVAGKHEQFF
>NA|NA|TRBV6-6|TRBJ1-1
TGTGCCAGCAGACCCCGGGGGGCGGCTGAAGCTTTCTTT
CASRPRGAAEAFF
>NA|NA|TRBV4-2|TRBJ2-1
TGTGCCAGCAGCCAAGATCAGAGAGCGGGCTATAATGAGCAGTTCTTC
CASSQDQRAGYNEQFF
>NA|TRBD1|TRBV10-1|TRBJ2-1
TGCGCCAGCTCCAGGGGGAATGAGCAGTTCTTC
CASSRGNEQFF
>NA|TRBD2|TRBV11-3|TRBJ2-1
TGTGCCAGCAGCTTAGGGCGGGGGGGCCAGAATGAGCAGTTCTTC
CASSLGRGGQNEQFF
>few|NA|TRBV2|TRBJ1-1
TGTGCCCGCTCCTTGACAGGCATATTATCTGAAGCTTTCTTT
CARSLTGILSEAFF
>once|TRBD2|TRBV27|TRBJ2-1
TGTGCCAGCAGTCCCACTAGTGGGAGGGACAATGAGCAGTTCTTC
CASSPTSGRDNEQFF
>NA|NA|TRBV6-5|TRBJ1-5
TGTGCCAGCAGTTCCGGGGGAAATCAGCCCCAGCATTTT
CASSSGGNQPQHF
>NA|TRBD2|TRBV6-2/TRBV6-3|TRBJ2-1
TGTGCCAGCAGTTACTCCCCTAGCGGGGGGAATGAGCAGTTCTTC
CASSYSPSGGNEQFF
>NA|NA|TRBV7-2|TRBJ2-4
TGTGCCAGCAGCTTAGATCAGGGAGGCATTCAGTACTTC
CASSLDQGGIQYF
>NA|TRBD2|TRBV11-2|TRBJ2-7
TGTGCCAGCAGCTGGCGGGGGAGCGAGCAGTACTTC
CASSWRGSEQYF
>NA|TRBD2|TRBV7-2|TRBJ2-2
TGTGCCAGCAGCTTAACGACTAGCGGGAGCGGGGAGCTGTTTTTT
CASSLTTSGSGELFF
>NA|NA|TRBV10-2|TRBJ2-5
TGCGCCAGCAGTGAGCTGGGCCAACGAGAGACCCAGTACTTC
CASSELGQRETQYF
>medium-sized|TRBD2|TRBV3-1/TRBV3-2|TRBJ2-1
TGTGCCAGCAGCCGCACGGCGGGGGTCAATGAGCAGTTCTTC
CASSRTAGVNEQFF
>NA|NA|TRBV5-1|TRBJ2-3
TGCGCCAGCAGCTTGAGGGACCCACGCACAGATACGCAGTATTTT
CASSLRDPRTDTQYF
>NA|TRBD2|TRBV5-6|TRBJ2-1
TGTGCCAGCAGCTTGCTAGCGGGAGGGTCTAAGTTCTTC
CASSLLAGGSKFF
>NA|NA|TRBV4-3|TRBJ2-1
TGCGCCAGCAGCCAAGAGGGGTGGGAGGAGCAGTTCTTC
CASSQEGWEEQFF
>NA|TRBD1|TRBV3-1/TRBV3-2|TRBJ1-1
TGTGCCAGCAGCGTCCGGGACAGGGGGCTTGACACTGAAGCTTTCTTT
CASSVRDRGLDTEAFF
>once|TRBD2|TRBV6-6|TRBJ2-1
TGTGCCAGCAGCCTTTTGTCTAGCGGGAGCAATGAGCAGTTCTTC
CASSLLSSGSNEQFF
>NA|NA|TRBV5-8|TRBJ2-1
TGTGCCAGCAGCCCGGGACACCAGCAGTTCTTC
CASSPGHQQFF
>NA|TRBD2|TRBV5-6|TRBJ2-3
TGTGCCAGCAGCGTCGCCAGCTTCGGGGGGGCCGGGGATACGCAGTATTTT
CASSVASFGGAGDTQYF
>once|NA|TRBV28|TRBJ1-5
TGTGCCAGCAGTTGGCAGATGGGTCAGCCCCAGCATTTT
CASSWQMGQPQHF
>NA|NA|TRBV2|TRBJ2-5
TGTGCCAGCAGTGAACTTAAGGGGGAAGAGACCCAGTACTTC
CASSELKGEETQYF
>NA|TRBD2|TRBV28|TRBJ2-1
TGTGCCAGCATTCCCCCGGGGGGGCGGTACAATGAGCAGTTCTTC
CASIPPGGRYNEQFF
>NA|TRBD1|TRBV20-1|TRBJ1-1
TGCAGTGCAGACAGGGCCACTGAAGCTTTCTTT
CSADRATEAFF
>NA|NA|TRBV7-9|TRBJ2-1
TGTGCCAGCAATCAGCAGGGCAATGAGCAGTTCTTC
CASNQQGNEQFF
>NA|TRBD1|TRBV28|TRBJ1-6
TGTGCCAGCATCTGGACAGGGTCGAATTCACCCCTCCACTTT
CASIWTGSNSPLHF
>NA|NA|TRBV3-1/TRBV3-2|TRBJ2-5
TGTGCCAGCAGCCAGGGCCCTCCCCACCAAGAGACCCAGTACTTC
CASSQGPPHQETQYF
>NA|NA|TRBV11-3|TRBJ1-6
TGTGACCTACAGGGCACGATCGCCTATAATTCACCCCTCCACTTT
CDLQGTIAYNSPLHF
>NA|TRBD2|TRBV7-2|TRBJ2-7
TGTGCCAGCAGCTCTTCCGGGACTAGCGGCGCTTACGAGCAGTACTTC
CASSSSGTSGAYEQYF
>NA|TRBD1|TRBV6-6|TRBJ1-2
TGTGCCAGCAGTTACTCCGACAGGGGTCATGGCTACACCTTC
CASSYSDRGHGYTF
>NA|NA|TRBV28|TRBJ1-1
TGTGCCAGCAGAACTGCAGTGGGGGGCGGGAACACTGAAGCTTTCTTT
CASRTAVGGGNTEAFF
>NA|TRBD2|TRBV18|TRBJ2-3
TGTGCCAGCTCACCACCTACCGGAGCGGGAGGACAAGATACGCAGTATTTT
CASSPPTGAGGQDTQYF
>NA|NA|TRBV13|TRBJ2-2
TGTGCCAGCAGCTTAGGAGGCGGGCCCACCAACACCGGGGAGCTGTTTTTT
CASSLGGGPTNTGELFF
>NA|TRBD1|TRBV5-5|TRBJ2-7
TGTGCCAGCAGCCTTCAGACGGGACAGGAGTACGAGCAGTACTTC
CASSLQTGQEYEQYF
>few|TRBD1|TRBV18|TRBJ1-6
TGTGCCAGCTCACCGACCTTTGGACAGGGAAATTCACCCCTCCACTTT
CASSPTFGQGNSPLHF
>NA|NA|TRBV5-1|TRBJ1-6
TGCGCCAGCAGCTTGACCCCACAGACAGTATTTCATTCACCCCTCCACTTT
CASSLTPQTVFHSPLHF
>NA|TRBD2|TRBV11-2|TRBJ2-5
TGTGCCAGCAGCTCCGGCACCGGACTAGCGGGAGAAGAGACCCAGTACTTC
CASSSGTGLAGEETQYF
>NA|TRBD2|TRBV6-5|TRBJ2-5
TGTGCCAGCAGTCCTTTCGGGGGGGACCAAGAGACCCAGTACTTC
CASSPFGGDQETQYF